A single sample is the source of the 26 T cell receptor beta chains below, sequenced in a study of prognosis after radiotherapy for stage I lung cancer. Two rounds of multiplex PCR amplified TCR beta CDR3 from genomic DNA. Primers targeting each individual TRBV and TRBJ gene were applied in first-round PCR. TCRdb ran MiXCR on the multiplex PCR reads and lists one entry per CDR3 protein. The sample holds around 15,000 distinct CDR3 sequences, approximately 50% seen once. Material: PBMCs, obtained before or after stereotactic body radiation therapy (not recorded which). The receptors here all came from a donor aged 50 or older with non-small cell lung cancer.

This clonotype is medium-sized (0.01 to 0.1%) in the sample. The CDR3 sequence is CSARNQGTDTQYF. DNA of the CDR3: TGCAGTGCTAGGAACCAGGGCACAGATACGCAGTATTTT. The chain employs TRBV20-1 and TRBJ2-3, with D hard to call. Germline V CDR1 and CDR2: DFQATT, SNEGSKA (reference sequence). The V end lost 3 bases, the J end lost 1 base, and 8 bases lay between the germline ends. The CDR3 consists of 13 residues.

This clonotype was picked up many times. CDR3 DNA sequence: TGTGCCATCAGTGCCCGAGGGGGGGACTACGAGCAGTACTTC. Protein: CAISARGGDYEQYF. The chain combines TRBV10-3 with TRBJ2-7; D is possibly TRBD2 (7 bases). The CDR3 is 14 amino acids. The germline gives CDR1 ENHRY, CDR2 SYGVKD. V gave up 4 bases and J gave up 3 bases, with 13 bases separating them.

The count of this clonotype is one. The chain uses TRBV5-1 and TRBJ1-3; D is uncertain. The germline V and J ends were trimmed by 0 bases and 0 bases, with 7 bases remaining between them. This CDR3 contains 15 residues. Germline CDR1 and CDR2: SGHRS and YFSETQ. CDR3 region: CASSLEGNSGNTIYF. CDR3 coding DNA: TGCGCCAGCAGCTTGGAAGGGAACTCTGGAAACACCATATATTTT.

V gene TRBV19 combines with J gene TRBJ2-2; TRBD2 might be the D (5 bases). The V end was cut by 10 bases, the J end by 3 bases, with 15 bases between. The length of the CDR3 is 14 residues. CDR1 is LNHDA and CDR2 is SQIVND in the germline V gene (reference sequence). The CDR3 region has the DNA TGTGCCACCAGGAGGACGGTGGACACCGGGGAGCTGTTTTTT. It translates to CATRRTVDTGELFF.

This clonotype came up once. The chain combines TRBV7-9 with TRBJ2-7; 7 bases line up with TRBD2. The CDR3 runs 18 residues. The germline CDR1 and CDR2 sequences are SEHNR and FQNEAQ (reference sequence). V trimming: 2 bases; J trimming: 2 bases; junction bases outside the gene matches: 15. The CDR3 DNA reads as TGTGCCAGCAGCTTACAGCCACCCTGGGAGGGTCGAACCTACGAGCAGTACTTC. Protein: CASSLQPPWEGRTYEQYF.

This clonotype turned up a few times. This may stem from a read error, because a much larger clone lies one nucleotide away. The rearrangement joins TRBV27 to TRBJ1-5; TRBD1 matches 7 bases. The V and J ends lost 6 bases and 9 bases, in that order; junction bases with no gene match: 8. Germline loops: CDR1 MNHEY, CDR2 SMNVEV (reference sequence). The CDR3 is 13 residues long. The CDR3 reads CASSQGERRPQHF. The CDR3 nucleotides are TGTGCCAGCAGCCAGGGGGAGAGACGGCCCCAGCATTTT.

This clonotype has just one count. One junction end does not reproduce the germline sequence, and a read error may be involved. The CDR3 nucleotides read TGCTCCAGCAGAAGAGTGTCAGTGGAGGTCGGCTACACCTTC. Translated: CSSRRVSVEVGYTF. V is TRBV5-1 and J is TRBJ1-2, with D unclear. The CDR3 is made up of 14 amino acids. Germline V lookup: CDR1 SGHRS, CDR2 YFSETQ.

This clonotype was recorded many times. This sequence joins TRBV27 and TRBJ2-5; D call uncertain. Per germline, CDR1 MNHEY and CDR2 SMNVEV (reference sequence). The germline V and J ends were trimmed by 2 bases and 9 bases, with 10 bases remaining between them. The CDR3 has 12 residues. CDR3 residues: CASSLDGVAQYF. The CDR3, as DNA: TGTGCCAGCAGTTTAGACGGCGTGGCCCAGTACTTC.

This clonotype was seen at least ten times. This chain links TRBV29-1 with TRBJ1-2, with D tentatively TRBD1 (5 bases). The CDR3 consists of 12 residues. The germline V gene encodes CDR1 SQVTM and CDR2 ANQGSEA. V lost 6 bases and J 7 bases, leaving 15 bases between the germline ends. CDR3 protein: CSVPGGDVGYTF. CDR3 coding DNA: TGCAGCGTCCCTGGCGGGGACGTTGGCTACACCTTC.

This clonotype showed up many times. The V gene is TRBV9, the J gene TRBJ2-1; D ambiguous. Germline assignment: CDR1 SGDLS and CDR2 YYNGEE. The CDR3 loop spans 13 amino acids. V was trimmed by 0 bases and J by 0 bases, leaving 1 base between them. The CDR3 sequence: CASSVASYNEQFF. As DNA, the CDR3 is TGTGCCAGCAGCGTAGCCTCCTACAATGAGCAGTTCTTC.

This clonotype ranks as medium-sized. The genes are TRBV6-1 and TRBJ2-2; D uncertain. The CDR3 runs 13 residues. CDR1 and CDR2 from the germline V gene are MNHNS and SASEGT. Trimming removed 5 bases at V and 7 bases at J, with 11 bases between. The CDR3 is CASSPTTRGELFF. The DNA of the CDR3 is TGTGCCAGCAGTCCGACGACGCGCGGGGAGCTGTTTTTT.

By sample share, this clonotype is medium-sized. The V and J genes are TRBV6-2 or TRBV6-3 and TRBJ2-1; the D gene is possibly TRBD2 (5 bases). The CDR3 covers 14 residues. Germline V gives CDR1 MNHEY, CDR2 SVGEGT. V lost 7 bases, J lost 4 bases, and 14 bases lay in between. CDR3 sequence (DNA): TGTGCCAGCATCTTTCGGAGCGGTTACAATGAGCAGTTCTTC. Encoded protein: CASIFRSGYNEQFF.

The chain uses TRBV14 and TRBJ1-6; TRBD1 might be the D (6 bases). The V gene's germline CDR1 is SGHDN and CDR2 FVKESK. Trimming took 1 base from V and 6 from J, leaving 10 bases between them. The CDR3 covers 15 residues. CDR3 amino acids: CASSQANRANSPLHF. The DNA of the CDR3 is TGTGCCAGCAGCCAAGCGAACAGGGCTAATTCACCCCTCCACTTT.

The V and J genes are TRBV7-2 and TRBJ1-5, with a weak D call TRBD1 (6 bases). This CDR3 contains 14 residues. Germline CDR1 and CDR2: SGHTA and FQGNSA. Trimming shortened V by 3 bases and J by 7 bases, and 13 bases separated the two germline ends. CDR3 sequence: CASSFTGLGQPQHF. CDR3 coding DNA: TGTGCCAGCAGCTTCACAGGGCTGGGCCAGCCCCAGCATTTT.

This clonotype was detected ten times or more. The genes are TRBV2 and TRBJ2-2; D is possibly TRBD2 (7 bases). The CDR3 consists of 12 residues. V was shortened by 8 bases and J by 7 bases, with 11 bases between the two germline ends. Germline lookup yields CDR1 SNHLY and CDR2 FYNNEI. The CDR3 protein is CASGRGGGELFF. Written as DNA, the CDR3 is TGTGCCAGCGGGAGGGGGGGCGGGGAGCTGTTTTTT.

Regarding this clonotype: Since a far larger clone is one base different, this is likely a read error. V is TRBV27 and J is TRBJ1-6; D ambiguous. The CDR3 has 12 residues. Germline assignment: CDR1 MNHEY and CDR2 SMNVEV (reference sequence). The CDR3 is CASSKLGTESFF. The DNA of the CDR3 is TGTGCCAGCAGCAAGCTAGGCACTGAATCTTTCTTT.

The rearrangement uses TRBV25-1 and TRBJ2-2; D remains unclear. This CDR3 spans 14 amino acids. Trimming left V 1 base short and J 1 base short, with 4 bases between. The germline V gene has CDR1 MGHDK and CDR2 SYGVNS. The CDR3 DNA reads as TGTGCCAGCAGTGAATGGCAGAACACCGGGGAGCTGTTTTTT. Its translation: CASSEWQNTGELFF.

This clonotype was observed at least ten times. This chain uses TRBV5-6 with TRBJ1-2; 10 nucleotides agree with TRBD1. CDR1 is SGHDT and CDR2 is YYEEEE in the germline V gene. This CDR3 region has 13 residues. J lost 1 base, V lost 7 bases, and 1 base had no gene match. The CDR3 DNA reads as TGTGCCAGCGGACAGGGGGATAACTATGGCTACACCTTC. It specifies CASGQGDNYGYTF.

The V call is TRBV19, the J call TRBJ1-1; TRBD1 aligns across 9 bases. The CDR3 spans 14 residues. V lost 5 bases to trimming and J lost 7 bases; unmatched junction nucleotides: 8. CDR1 and CDR2 from the germline V gene are LNHDA and SQIVND (reference sequence). The CDR3 coding sequence is TGTGCCAGTAGTGCCGGGACAGGGAGAAATGAAGCTTTCTTT. Its translation: CASSAGTGRNEAFF.

This clonotype was seen at least ten times. CDR3 DNA sequence: TGCGCCAGCAGCTTCGTAGGGCCTCAAGAGACCCAGTACTTC. This encodes CASSFVGPQETQYF. The gene calls are TRBV5-1 and TRBJ2-5; no clear D. Trimming cost V 2 bases and J 2 bases, with 10 bases left between them. Germline CDR1 is SGHRS and CDR2 is YFSETQ. The length of the CDR3 is 14 residues.

The chain couples TRBV11-1 to TRBJ1-2, with D possibly matching TRBD1 (6 bases). V shed 1 base and J shed 5 bases, with 14 bases lying between them. Germline CDR1 SGHAT, CDR2 FQDESV (reference sequence). CDR3 length: 15 residues. CDR3: CASSLEAGEQYGYTF. Written as DNA, the CDR3 is TGTGCCAGCAGCTTAGAGGCAGGGGAACAATATGGCTACACCTTC.

This clonotype was seen at least ten times. The chain carries TRBV11-2 and TRBJ2-1; no definite D call. The length of the CDR3 is 14 residues. The V end lost 1 base, the J end lost 8 bases, and 12 bases lay between the germline ends. Germline V CDR1 and CDR2: SGHAT, FQNNGV. Written as DNA, the CDR3 is TGTGCCAGCAGCTTAGTTCTGGTCTCGGATGAGCAGTTCTTC. Encoded protein: CASSLVLVSDEQFF.

This clonotype was counted many times. The V gene is TRBV2, the J gene TRBJ2-5; D uncertain. CDR3 length: 10 amino acids. The V end was cut by 9 bases, the J end by 5 bases, with 7 bases between. The V gene's germline CDR1 is SNHLY and CDR2 FYNNEI. CDR3 in DNA: TGTGCCAGTTCTGGCGAGACCCAGTACTTC. Encoded protein: CASSGETQYF.

In this sample, this clonotype turned up once. At one boundary the junction diverges from the germline segment, which might be a read error. The rearrangement joins TRBV10-3 to TRBJ2-5; a weak D match, TRBD1 (6 bases). In germline, CDR1 is ENHRY, CDR2 SYGVKD. The CDR3 runs to 13 residues. CDR3 DNA sequence: TGTGCCATCAGGGGGGCAGTCCAAGTGACCAAGTACTTC. Protein sequence: CAIRGAVQVTKYF.

This clonotype was recorded many times. This rearrangement joins TRBV11-3 to TRBJ2-1; the D is unclear. CDR3 length: 13 amino acids. The V gene lost 1 base and the J gene lost 9 bases, with 10 bases spanning the gap. Germline-derived CDR1 and CDR2 are SGHNT and YENEEA. CDR3 sequence: CASSLVGSGEQFF. The CDR3 DNA reads TGTGCCAGCAGCTTAGTAGGGTCTGGTGAGCAGTTCTTC.

By proportion, this clonotype is medium-sized (0.01 to 0.1%). Here the CDR3 DNA reads TGTGCCAGCAGTGAAGGCGGGAGGGCTCTAGATACGCAGTATTTT. The encoded protein is CASSEGGRALDTQYF. The chain joins TRBV6-1 to TRBJ2-3; 9 bases fit TRBD2. The CDR3 is 15 amino acids. With 1 base clipped from V and 5 bases from J, the junction kept 4 bases outside the gene matches. Germline V lookup: CDR1 MNHNS, CDR2 SASEGT.